The rows below give T cell receptor beta chains drawn from one sample of a study of T cell repertoires in cytomegalovirus infection. A single record per CDR3 protein comes from TCRdb applying MiXCR to the reads. The sample lists 500,000 or so distinct CDR3 sequences; 16% were seen once. Sequenced sample: CD8+ T cells from PBMCs. The receptors were gathered from a human donor in good health (CMV status not recorded). Some clones in this sample may be carry-over from other donors' samples. Both conserved end residues are part of each CDR3. Fields, in order: clone size, J gene, V gene, CDR3 length, D gene, CDR3 protein, CDR3 DNA. The D gene is left open where the match is weak. Size values are once, few and many counts, or a class for expanded clones, and some rows have none.

many | TRBJ1-1 | TRBV19 | 15 | NA | CASSLPGTSNTEAFF | TGTGCCAGTAGTCTGCCCGGGACATCGAACACTGAAGCTTTCTTT
many | TRBJ2-7 | TRBV7-2 | 11 | NA | CASSSPNEQYF | TGTGCCAGCAGCTCCCCCAACGAGCAGTACTTC
few | TRBJ2-7 | TRBV12-5 | 17 | NA | CASGLVLGGGSSYEQYF | TGTGCTAGTGGTTTGGTACTAGGCGGTGGGAGCTCCTACGAGCAGTACTTC
few | TRBJ1-1 | TRBV27 | 14 | NA | CASRGYGSYTEAFF | TGTGCCAGCAGGGGATATGGATCTTACACTGAAGCTTTCTTT
NA | TRBJ1-2 | TRBV19 | 13 | TRBD1 | CASTLGQASGYTF | TGTGCCAGTACCCTGGGACAGGCCTCTGGCTACACCTTC
many | TRBJ2-5 | TRBV6-1 | 14 | NA | CASSELRARETQYF | TGTGCCAGCAGTGAGCTCAGGGCTCGAGAGACCCAGTACTTC
few | TRBJ2-2 | TRBV6-1 | 14 | TRBD2 | CATPGLENTGELFF | TGTGCCACCCCGGGACTAGAGAACACCGGGGAGCTGTTTTTT
NA | TRBJ1-6 | TRBV12-5 | 15 | NA | CASASGSSYNSPLHF | TGTGCTAGTGCTTCGGGGAGTTCCTATAATTCACCCCTCCACTTT
many | TRBJ1-2 | TRBV7-2 | 16 | TRBD1 | CASSHAGLQGAGGYTF | TGTGCCAGCAGTCACGCCGGATTACAGGGGGCTGGCGGCTACACCTTC
many | TRBJ2-1 | TRBV7-6 | 16 | TRBD2 | CASSPGAGGNDNEQFF | TGTGCCAGCAGCCCCGGGGCGGGGGGAAACGACAATGAGCAGTTCTTC
few | TRBJ2-1 | TRBV20-1 | 16 | TRBD2 | CSARGTSGSSYNEQFF | TGCAGTGCTAGGGGGACTAGCGGGAGCTCCTACAATGAGCAGTTCTTC
many | TRBJ2-2 | TRBV28 | 14 | NA | CASSPPSNTGELFF | TGTGCCAGCAGTCCCCCTTCGAACACCGGGGAGCTGTTTTTT
many | TRBJ2-1 | TRBV7-3 | 16 | NA | CASSSWSGSEDNEQFF | TGTGCCAGCAGCTCCTGGTCGGGGAGTGAGGATAATGAGCAGTTCTTC
few | TRBJ2-5 | TRBV4-1 | 14 | NA | CASSQDFRGETQYF | TGCGCCAGCAGCCAGGATTTCAGAGGGGAGACCCAGTACTTC
many | TRBJ1-1 | TRBV12-3/TRBV12-4 | 14 | NA | CATRGGGEVTEAFF | TGTGCCACCCGAGGGGGTGGGGAGGTCACTGAAGCTTTCTTT
many | TRBJ2-7 | TRBV7-9 | 12 | TRBD2 | CANSGGGNEQYF | TGTGCCAACAGTGGCGGGGGGAACGAGCAGTACTTC
NA | TRBJ2-2 | TRBV9 | 12 | NA | CATQKNTGELFF | TGTGCCACCCAGAAGAACACCGGGGAGCTGTTTTTT
few | TRBJ1-6 | TRBV9 | 17 | NA | CASSVGWQSSYNSPLHF | TGTGCCAGCAGCGTAGGATGGCAGAGCTCCTATAATTCACCCCTCCACTTT
NA | TRBJ2-5 | TRBV12-3/TRBV12-4 | 16 | TRBD1 | CASSLRGQGAQETQYF | TGTGCCAGCAGTTTACGAGGACAGGGGGCGCAGGAGACCCAGTACTTC
NA | TRBJ2-1 | TRBV14 | 18 | TRBD2 | CASSQDKAGGPGYNEQFF | TGTGCCAGCAGCCAAGATAAAGCGGGAGGGCCTGGGTACAATGAGCAGTTCTTC
NA | TRBJ1-5 | TRBV6-1 | 14 | NA | CASSEWTPNQPQHF | TGTGCCAGCAGTGAATGGACACCTAATCAGCCCCAGCATTTT
few | TRBJ2-5 | TRBV6-2/TRBV6-3 | 15 | NA | CASRSGLGVPETQYF | TGTGCCAGCAGGTCTGGATTGGGGGTACCGGAGACCCAGTACTTC
many | TRBJ2-7 | TRBV11-2 | 15 | NA | CASGSHQGISYEQYF | TGTGCCAGCGGATCCCACCAGGGTATCTCCTACGAGCAGTACTTC
NA | TRBJ2-5 | TRBV6-2/TRBV6-3 | 11 | NA | CAAGIQETQYF | TGTGCCGCGGGGATCCAAGAGACCCAGTACTTC
many | TRBJ1-1 | TRBV20-1 | 14 | NA | CSARAQGVRTEAFF | TGCAGTGCTAGAGCACAGGGAGTGAGGACTGAAGCTTTCTTT
many | TRBJ2-3 | TRBV7-9 | 11 | NA | CASSYSGTQYF | TGTGCCAGCAGCTACTCTGGTACGCAGTATTTT
few | TRBJ1-5 | TRBV4-1 | 19 | NA | CASSPQVPTGGYSNQPQHF | TGCGCCAGCAGCCCGCAGGTGCCCACAGGCGGCTATAGCAATCAGCCCCAGCATTTT
NA | TRBJ2-6 | TRBV19 | 15 | NA | CASSRRNSGANVLTF | TGTGCCAGTAGTCGACGGAACTCTGGGGCCAACGTCCTGACTTTC
NA | TRBJ2-7 | TRBV6-1 | 13 | NA | CASSEGRSGEQYF | TGTGCCAGCAGTGAAGGCAGGAGCGGCGAGCAGTACTTC
NA | TRBJ2-7 | TRBV7-6 | 13 | NA | CASSLSLAHEQYF | TGTGCCAGCAGCTTATCGCTAGCCCACGAGCAGTACTTC
many | TRBJ2-4 | TRBV11-2 | 15 | NA | CASSSPKGDKNIQYF | TGTGCCAGCAGCTCCCCAAAGGGGGACAAAAACATTCAGTACTTC
NA | TRBJ2-6 | TRBV29-1 | 17 | NA | CSVEDREGAHGANVLTF | TGCAGCGTTGAAGATCGCGAGGGAGCGCACGGGGCCAACGTCCTGACTTTC
NA | TRBJ2-7 | TRBV7-9 | 13 | NA | CASSLDRTPGQYF | TGTGCCAGCAGCTTAGATCGCACGCCCGGGCAGTACTTC
NA | TRBJ1-6 | TRBV13 | 16 | NA | CASSPRGGPYNSPLHF | TGTGCCAGCAGCCCCCGCGGGGGACCCTATAATTCACCCCTCCACTTT
NA | TRBJ1-1 | TRBV6-6 | 16 | TRBD1 | CASSYPSTGMNTEAFF | TGTGCCAGCAGTTACCCCTCGACAGGGATGAACACTGAAGCTTTCTTT
many | TRBJ1-2 | TRBV6-5 | 16 | NA | CASSGGAVLGGYGYTF | TGTGCCAGCAGTGGGGGGGCAGTCCTGGGCGGCTATGGCTACACCTTC
many | TRBJ2-2 | TRBV6-6 | 12 | NA | CASEQGSGELFF | TGTGCCAGCGAACAGGGCTCCGGGGAGCTGTTTTTT
many | TRBJ1-3 | TRBV7-2 | 16 | NA | CASSLALEGRGNTIYF | TGTGCCAGCAGCTTAGCGCTAGAGGGGCGGGGAAACACCATATATTTT
many | TRBJ2-2 | TRBV7-6 | 15 | NA | CASSVRDPLGRELFF | TGTGCCAGCAGCGTCCGGGACCCGTTAGGAAGGGAGCTGTTTTTT
NA | TRBJ2-1 | TRBV5-4 | 14 | TRBD2 | CAIESGGASNEQFF | TGTGCCATTGAAAGCGGGGGGGCGTCGAATGAGCAGTTCTTC
NA | TRBJ1-2 | TRBV10-3 | 15 | NA | CAIRVDVGEVKGYTF | TGTGCCATCAGAGTAGATGTCGGGGAGGTAAAGGGCTACACCTTC
few | TRBJ2-7 | TRBV20-1 | 15 | NA | CSARAAGSNTYEQYF | TGCAGTGCTAGGGCGGCGGGGTCTAACACCTACGAGCAGTACTTC
few | TRBJ2-7 | TRBV4-1 | 13 | NA | CASSRANPYEQYF | TGCGCCAGCAGCCGGGCGAATCCCTACGAGCAGTACTTC
many | TRBJ1-3 | TRBV30 | 16 | TRBD1 | CAWSGRDRSSGNTIYF | TGTGCCTGGAGTGGGAGGGACAGGTCCTCTGGAAACACCATATATTTT
few | TRBJ1-5 | TRBV4-2 | 12 | NA | CASSHPSQPQHF | TGTGCCAGCAGCCACCCAAGTCAGCCCCAGCATTTT